This T cell receptor (beta chain) was identified during a study of shared T cell receptors in the human thymus. TCRdb keeps only in-frame clones here, not all; method: immunoSEQ multiplex PCR. The sample yields about 500,000 clones, 70% to 80% seen once. V trimming: 5 bases; J trimming: 2 bases; junction bases outside the gene matches: 9. The germline V gene has CDR1 SGHTA and CDR2 FQGNSA. CDR3 length equals 16 residues. The sample also formed part of further work on human thymus T cells. From that paper: The people who donated were healthy Finnish babies having corrective surgery for congenital heart defects. Thymus specimens were resections from corrective heart surgery. Blood and thymic repertoires both appeared biased in V and J gene usage. As related research reported, thymic repertoires overlapped highly among unrelated individuals.

Sequencing input: thymocytes. The chain employs TRBV7-2 and TRBJ1-5; 7 bases align to TRBD1. The sequence was obtained from a boy in the first two years of life with a congenital heart defect. The CDR3, as DNA: TGTGCCAGCAGCCACACCAATACAGGGGGCAATCAGCCCCAGCATTTT. It codes for CASSHTNTGGNQPQHF.